This entry is about one T cell receptor (beta chain). This specimen belongs to a study of cytomegalovirus exposure and HLA in healthy donors. PCR employed 60 Vbeta and 13 Jbeta primers. Measured with immunoSEQ multiplex PCR; TCRdb has only the in-frame clones, and not every one. The listing contains some 23,000 clones. Germline lookup yields CDR1 SGHNT and CDR2 YYREEE (reference sequence). There are 15 residues in the CDR3. The junction had 4 bases not matched to a gene; V was cut back by 0 bases and J by 1 base. Sequencing was done on a sample of PBMCs. The chain employs TRBV5-4 and TRBJ2-7, with TRBD1 identical over 7 bases. This TCR was recovered from a male donor in good health and CMV-seropositive. The CDR3 here is CASSLEQGWSYEQYF. CDR3 in DNA: TGTGCCAGCAGCTTGGAACAGGGGTGGTCCTACGAGCAGTACTTC.